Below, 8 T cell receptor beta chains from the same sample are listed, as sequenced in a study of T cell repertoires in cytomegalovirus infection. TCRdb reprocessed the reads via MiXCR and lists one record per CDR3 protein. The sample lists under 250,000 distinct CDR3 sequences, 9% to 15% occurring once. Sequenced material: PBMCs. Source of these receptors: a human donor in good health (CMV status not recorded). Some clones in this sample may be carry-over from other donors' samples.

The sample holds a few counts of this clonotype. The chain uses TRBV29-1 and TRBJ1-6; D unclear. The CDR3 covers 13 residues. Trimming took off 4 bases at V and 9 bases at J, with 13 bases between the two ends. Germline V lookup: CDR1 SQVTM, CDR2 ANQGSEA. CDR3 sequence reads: CSVAREKSSPLHF. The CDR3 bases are TGCAGCGTTGCCCGGGAGAAGAGTTCACCCCTCCACTTT. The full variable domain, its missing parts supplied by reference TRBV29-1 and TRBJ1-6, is SAVISQKPSRDICQRGTSLTIQCQVDSQVTMMFWYRQQPGQSLTLIATANQGSEATYESGFVIDKFPISRPNLTFSTLTVSNMSPEDSSIYLCSVAREKSSPLHFGNGTRLTVT.

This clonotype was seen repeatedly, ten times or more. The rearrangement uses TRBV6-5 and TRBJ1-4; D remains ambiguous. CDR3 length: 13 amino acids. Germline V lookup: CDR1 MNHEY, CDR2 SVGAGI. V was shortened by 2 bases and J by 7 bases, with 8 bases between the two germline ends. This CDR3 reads CASSYRRFEKLFF. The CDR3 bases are TGTGCCAGCAGTTACCGACGGTTTGAAAAACTGTTTTTT.

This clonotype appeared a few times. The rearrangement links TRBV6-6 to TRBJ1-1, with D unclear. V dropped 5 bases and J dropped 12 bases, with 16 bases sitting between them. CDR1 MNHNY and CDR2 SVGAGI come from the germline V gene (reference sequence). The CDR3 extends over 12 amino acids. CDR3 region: CASSPGVTGSFF. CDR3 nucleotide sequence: TGTGCCAGCAGTCCCGGTGTAACTGGGTCTTTCTTT.

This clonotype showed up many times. CDR3 residues: CASSALAGGTGELFF. Written as DNA, the CDR3 is TGTGCCAGCAGCGCACTAGCGGGAGGGACCGGGGAGCTGTTTTTT. This chain uses TRBV7-2 with TRBJ2-2; TRBD2 agrees at 13 bases. The germline V gene has CDR1 SGHTA and CDR2 FQGNSA. The CDR3 is 15 residues long. V lost 5 bases to trimming and J lost 5 bases; unmatched junction nucleotides: 2.

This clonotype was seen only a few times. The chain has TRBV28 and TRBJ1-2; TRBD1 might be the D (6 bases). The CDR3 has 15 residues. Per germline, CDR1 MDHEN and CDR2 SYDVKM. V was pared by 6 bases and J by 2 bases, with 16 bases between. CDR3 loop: CASSSQGILNYGYTF. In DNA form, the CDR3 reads TGTGCCAGCAGCTCCCAGGGGATTCTAAACTATGGCTACACCTTC.

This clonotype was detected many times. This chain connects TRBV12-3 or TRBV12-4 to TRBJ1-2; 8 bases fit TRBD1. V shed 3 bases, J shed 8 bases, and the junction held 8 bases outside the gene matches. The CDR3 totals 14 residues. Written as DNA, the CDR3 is TGTGCCAGCAGTTTGGGGCAGGGGGCGCGAGGCTACACCTTC. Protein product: CASSLGQGARGYTF.

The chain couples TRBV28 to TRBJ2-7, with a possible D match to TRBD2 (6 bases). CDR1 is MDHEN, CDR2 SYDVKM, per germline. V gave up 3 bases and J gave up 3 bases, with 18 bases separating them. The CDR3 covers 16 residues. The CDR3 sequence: CASSFTLAVLDYEQYF. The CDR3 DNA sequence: TGTGCCAGCAGTTTTACCTTAGCGGTCCTTGACTACGAGCAGTACTTC. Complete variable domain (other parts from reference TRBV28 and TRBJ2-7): DVKVTQSSRYLVKRTGEKVFLECVQDMDHENMFWYRQDPGLGLRLIYFSYDVKMKEKGDIPEGYSVSREKKERFSLILESASTNQTSMYLCASSFTLAVLDYEQYFGPGTRLTVT.

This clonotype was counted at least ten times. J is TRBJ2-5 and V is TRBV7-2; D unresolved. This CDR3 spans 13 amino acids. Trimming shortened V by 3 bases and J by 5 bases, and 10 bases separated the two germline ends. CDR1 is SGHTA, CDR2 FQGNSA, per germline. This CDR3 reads CASSLQVRETQYF. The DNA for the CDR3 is TGTGCCAGCAGCTTGCAGGTCCGGGAGACCCAGTACTTC. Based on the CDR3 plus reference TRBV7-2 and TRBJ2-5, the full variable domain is GAGVSQSPSNKVTEKGKDVELRCDPISGHTALYWYRQSLGQGLEFLIYFQGNSAPDKSGLPSDRFSAERTGGSVSTLTIQRTQQEDSAVYLCASSLQVRETQYFGPGTRLLVL.